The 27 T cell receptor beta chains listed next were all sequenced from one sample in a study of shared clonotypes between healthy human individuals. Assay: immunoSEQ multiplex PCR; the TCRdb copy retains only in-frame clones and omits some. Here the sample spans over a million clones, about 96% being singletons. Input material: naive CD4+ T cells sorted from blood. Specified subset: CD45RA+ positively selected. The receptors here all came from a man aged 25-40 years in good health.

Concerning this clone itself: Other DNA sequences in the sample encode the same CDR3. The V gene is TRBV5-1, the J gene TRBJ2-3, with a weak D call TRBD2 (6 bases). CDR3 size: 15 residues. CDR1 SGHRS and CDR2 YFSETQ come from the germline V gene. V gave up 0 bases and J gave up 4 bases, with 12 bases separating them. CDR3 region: CASSLVGSGADTQYF. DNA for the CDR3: TGCGCCAGCAGCTTGGTCGGGAGTGGTGCAGATACGCAGTATTTT.

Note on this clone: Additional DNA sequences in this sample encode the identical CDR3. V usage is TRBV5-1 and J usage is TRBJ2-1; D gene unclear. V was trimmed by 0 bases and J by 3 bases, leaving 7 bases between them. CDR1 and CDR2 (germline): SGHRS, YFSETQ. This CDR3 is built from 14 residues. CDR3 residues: CASSLVASYNEQFF. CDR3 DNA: TGCGCCAGCAGCTTGGTCGCCAGCTACAATGAGCAGTTCTTC.

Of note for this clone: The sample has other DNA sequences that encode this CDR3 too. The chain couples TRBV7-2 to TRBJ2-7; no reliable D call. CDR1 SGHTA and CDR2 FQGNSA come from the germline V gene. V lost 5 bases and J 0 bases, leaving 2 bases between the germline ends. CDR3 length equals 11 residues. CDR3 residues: CASSLSYEQYF. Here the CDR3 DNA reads TGTGCCAGCAGCCTCTCCTACGAGCAGTACTTC.

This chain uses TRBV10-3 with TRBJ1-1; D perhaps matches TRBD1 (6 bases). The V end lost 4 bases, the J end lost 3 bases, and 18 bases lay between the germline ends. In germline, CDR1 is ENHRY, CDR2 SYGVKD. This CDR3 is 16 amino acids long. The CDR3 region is CAISVPGTGSHTEAFF. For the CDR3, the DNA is TGTGCCATCAGTGTCCCCGGCACAGGGAGCCACACTGAAGCTTTCTTT.

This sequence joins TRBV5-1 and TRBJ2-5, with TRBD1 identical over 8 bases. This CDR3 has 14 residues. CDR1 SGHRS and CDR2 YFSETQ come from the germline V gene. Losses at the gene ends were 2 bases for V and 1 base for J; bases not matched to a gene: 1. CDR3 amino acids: CASSFQGAQETQYF. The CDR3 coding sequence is TGCGCCAGCAGCTTCCAGGGGGCCCAAGAGACCCAGTACTTC.

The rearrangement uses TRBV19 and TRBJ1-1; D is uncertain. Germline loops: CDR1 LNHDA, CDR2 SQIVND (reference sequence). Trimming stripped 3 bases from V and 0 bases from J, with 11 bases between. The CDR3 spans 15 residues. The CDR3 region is CASSIVVSVNTEAFF. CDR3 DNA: TGTGCCAGTAGTATCGTAGTTTCAGTGAACACTGAAGCTTTCTTT. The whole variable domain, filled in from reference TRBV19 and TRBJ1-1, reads DGGITQSPKYLFRKEGQNVTLSCEQNLNHDAMYWYRQDPGQGLRLIYYSQIVNDFQKGDIAEGYSVSREKKESFPLTVTSAQKNPTAFYLCASSIVVSVNTEAFFGQGTRLTVV.

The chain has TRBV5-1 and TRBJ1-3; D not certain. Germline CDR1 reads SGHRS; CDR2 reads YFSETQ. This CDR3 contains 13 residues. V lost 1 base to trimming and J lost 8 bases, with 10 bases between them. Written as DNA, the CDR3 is TGCGCCAGCAGCTTGAATGACGGGGACACCATATATTTT. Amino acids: CASSLNDGDTIYF.

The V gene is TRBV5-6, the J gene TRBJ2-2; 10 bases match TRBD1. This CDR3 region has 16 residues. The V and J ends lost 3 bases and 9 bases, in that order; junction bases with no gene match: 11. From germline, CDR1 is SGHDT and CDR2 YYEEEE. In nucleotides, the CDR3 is TGTGCCAGCAGCTATGGAGGGACAGGGGCTTACCGGGAGCTGTTTTTT. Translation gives CASSYGGTGAYRELFF.

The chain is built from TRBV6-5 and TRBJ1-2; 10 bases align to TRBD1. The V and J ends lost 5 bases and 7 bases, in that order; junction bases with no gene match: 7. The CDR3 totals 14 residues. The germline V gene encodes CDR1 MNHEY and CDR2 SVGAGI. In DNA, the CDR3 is TGTGCCAGCAGTACTCCGGGACAGGGGTCTGGCTACACCTTC. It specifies CASSTPGQGSGYTF.

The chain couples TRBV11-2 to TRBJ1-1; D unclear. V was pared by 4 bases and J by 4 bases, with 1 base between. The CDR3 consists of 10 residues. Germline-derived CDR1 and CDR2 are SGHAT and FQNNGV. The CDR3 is CASSSTEAFF. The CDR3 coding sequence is TGTGCCAGCAGCTCCACTGAAGCTTTCTTT.

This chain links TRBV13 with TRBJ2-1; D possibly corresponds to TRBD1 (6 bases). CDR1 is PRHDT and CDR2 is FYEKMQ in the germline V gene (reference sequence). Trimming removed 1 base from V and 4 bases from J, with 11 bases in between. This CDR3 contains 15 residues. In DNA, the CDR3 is TGTGCCAGCAGCTTAGACAGGGCCCTTTACAATGAGCAGTTCTTC. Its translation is CASSLDRALYNEQFF.

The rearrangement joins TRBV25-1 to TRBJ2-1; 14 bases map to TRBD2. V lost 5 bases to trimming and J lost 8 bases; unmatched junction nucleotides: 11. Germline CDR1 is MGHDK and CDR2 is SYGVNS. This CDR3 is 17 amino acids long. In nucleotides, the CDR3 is TGTGCCAGCAGTTTTACCGGGACTAGCGGGAGTCAGGATGAGCAGTTCTTC. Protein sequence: CASSFTGTSGSQDEQFF.

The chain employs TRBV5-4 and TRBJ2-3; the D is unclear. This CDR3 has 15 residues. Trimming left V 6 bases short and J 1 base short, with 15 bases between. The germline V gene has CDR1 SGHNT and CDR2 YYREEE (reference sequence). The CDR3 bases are TGTGCCAGCAAGGTAGATCCCCTCGGCACAGATACGCAGTATTTT. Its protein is CASKVDPLGTDTQYF.

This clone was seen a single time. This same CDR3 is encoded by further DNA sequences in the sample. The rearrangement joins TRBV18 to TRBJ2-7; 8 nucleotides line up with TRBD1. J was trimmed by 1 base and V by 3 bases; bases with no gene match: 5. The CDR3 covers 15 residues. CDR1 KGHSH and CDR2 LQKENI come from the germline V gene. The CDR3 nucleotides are TGTGCCAGCTCACCTGGGACAGGCGCTTCCTACGAGCAGTACTTC. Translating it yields CASSPGTGASYEQYF. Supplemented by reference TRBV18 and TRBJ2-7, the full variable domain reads NAGVMQNPRHLVRRRGQEARLRCSPMKGHSHVYWYRQLPEEGLKFMVYLQKENIIDESGMPKERFSAEFPKEGPSILRIQQVVRGDSAAYFCASSPGTGASYEQYFGPGTRLTVT.

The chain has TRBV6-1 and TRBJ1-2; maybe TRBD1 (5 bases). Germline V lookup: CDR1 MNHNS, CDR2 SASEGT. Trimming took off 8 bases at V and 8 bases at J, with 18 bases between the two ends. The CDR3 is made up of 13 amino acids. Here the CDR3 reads CASGAHGGSGYTF. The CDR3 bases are TGTGCCAGCGGGGCCCACGGGGGGTCGGGCTACACCTTC.

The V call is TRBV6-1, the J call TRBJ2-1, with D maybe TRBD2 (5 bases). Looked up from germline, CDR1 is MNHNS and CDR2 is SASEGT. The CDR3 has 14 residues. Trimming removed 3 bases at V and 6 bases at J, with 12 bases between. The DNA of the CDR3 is TGTGCCAGCAGTGACGGACTCCCCGGCAATGAGCAGTTCTTC. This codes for CASSDGLPGNEQFF.

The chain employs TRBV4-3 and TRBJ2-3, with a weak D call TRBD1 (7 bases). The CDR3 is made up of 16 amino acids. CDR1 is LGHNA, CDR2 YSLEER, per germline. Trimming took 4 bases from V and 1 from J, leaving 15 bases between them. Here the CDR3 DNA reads TGCGCCAGCAGCCGCGGGACAGCCCGAGGCACAGATACGCAGTATTTT. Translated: CASSRGTARGTDTQYF.

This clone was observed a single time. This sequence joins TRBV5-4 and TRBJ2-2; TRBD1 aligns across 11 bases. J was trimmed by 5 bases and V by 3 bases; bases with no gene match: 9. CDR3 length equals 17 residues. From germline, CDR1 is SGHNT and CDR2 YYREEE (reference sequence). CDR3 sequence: CASSSGGQGASTGELFF. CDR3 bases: TGTGCCAGCAGCTCTGGAGGACAGGGGGCGTCGACCGGGGAGCTGTTTTTT. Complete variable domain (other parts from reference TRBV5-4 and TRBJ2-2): ETGVTQSPTHLIKTRGQQVTLRCSSQSGHNTVSWYQQALGQGPQFIFQYYREEENGRGNFPPRFSGLQFPNYSSELNVNALELDDSALYLCASSSGGQGASTGELFFGEGSRLTVL.

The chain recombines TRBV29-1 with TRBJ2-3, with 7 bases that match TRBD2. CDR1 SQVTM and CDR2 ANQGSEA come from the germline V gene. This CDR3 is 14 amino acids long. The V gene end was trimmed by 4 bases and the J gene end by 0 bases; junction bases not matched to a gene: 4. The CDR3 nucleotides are TGCAGCGTTGCCTTAGCGGGCAGCACAGATACGCAGTATTTT. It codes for CSVALAGSTDTQYF.

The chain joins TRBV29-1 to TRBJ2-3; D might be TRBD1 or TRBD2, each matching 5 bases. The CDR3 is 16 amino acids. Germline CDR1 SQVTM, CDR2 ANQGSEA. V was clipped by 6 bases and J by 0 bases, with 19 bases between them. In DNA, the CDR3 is TGCAGCGTACTAGGGACCCGCCCGCCAAGCACAGATACGCAGTATTTT. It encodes CSVLGTRPPSTDTQYF.

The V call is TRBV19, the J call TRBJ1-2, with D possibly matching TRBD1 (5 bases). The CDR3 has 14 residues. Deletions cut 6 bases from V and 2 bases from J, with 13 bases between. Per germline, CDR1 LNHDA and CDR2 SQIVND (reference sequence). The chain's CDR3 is CASRRPGPNYGYTF. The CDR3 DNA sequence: TGTGCCAGTAGGAGACCGGGACCAAACTATGGCTACACCTTC.

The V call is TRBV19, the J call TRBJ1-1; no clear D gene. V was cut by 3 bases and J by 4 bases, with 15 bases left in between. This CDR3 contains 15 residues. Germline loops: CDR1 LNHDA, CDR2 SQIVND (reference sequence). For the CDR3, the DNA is TGTGCCAGTAGTATGATGGACGCGGTCAGCACTGAAGCTTTCTTT. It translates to CASSMMDAVSTEAFF.

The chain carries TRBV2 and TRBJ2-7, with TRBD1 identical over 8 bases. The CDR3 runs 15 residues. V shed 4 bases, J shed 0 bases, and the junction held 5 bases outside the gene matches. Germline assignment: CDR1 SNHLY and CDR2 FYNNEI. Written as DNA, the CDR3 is TGTGCCAGCAGTGGCCGGGACAGGAGCTCCTACGAGCAGTACTTC. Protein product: CASSGRDRSSYEQYF.

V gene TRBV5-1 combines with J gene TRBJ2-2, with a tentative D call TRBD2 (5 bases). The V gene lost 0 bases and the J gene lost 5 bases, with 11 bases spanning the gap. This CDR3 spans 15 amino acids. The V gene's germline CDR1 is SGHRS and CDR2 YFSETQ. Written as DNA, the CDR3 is TGCGCCAGCAGCTTGGGTCGGGGTTTGACCGGGGAGCTGTTTTTT. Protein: CASSLGRGLTGELFF.

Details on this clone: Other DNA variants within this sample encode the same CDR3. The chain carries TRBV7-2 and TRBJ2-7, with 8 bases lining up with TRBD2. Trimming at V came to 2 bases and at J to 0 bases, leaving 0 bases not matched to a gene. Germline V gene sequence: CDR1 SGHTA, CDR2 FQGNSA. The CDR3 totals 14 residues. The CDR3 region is CASSLTSGSYEQYF. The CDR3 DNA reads TGTGCCAGCAGCTTAACTAGCGGCTCCTACGAGCAGTACTTC.

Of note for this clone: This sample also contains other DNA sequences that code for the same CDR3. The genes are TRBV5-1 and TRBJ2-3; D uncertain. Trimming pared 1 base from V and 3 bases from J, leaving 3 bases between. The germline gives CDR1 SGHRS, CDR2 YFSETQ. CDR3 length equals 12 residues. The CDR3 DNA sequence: TGCGCCAGCAGCTTGAAAACAGATACGCAGTATTTT. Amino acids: CASSLKTDTQYF.

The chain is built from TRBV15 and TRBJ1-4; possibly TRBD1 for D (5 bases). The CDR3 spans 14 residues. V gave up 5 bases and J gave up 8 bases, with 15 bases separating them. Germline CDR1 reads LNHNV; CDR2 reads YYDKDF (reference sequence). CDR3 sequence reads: CATSVGGGWEKLFF. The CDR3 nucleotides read TGTGCCACCAGCGTTGGCGGGGGTTGGGAAAAACTGTTTTTT.